Following are 20 T cell receptor beta chains from one sample sequenced in a study of blood T cell repertoires in COVID-19. This table comes from immunoSEQ multiplex PCR, and its TCRdb copy is limited to in-frame clones, with some not included. The sample yields about 390,000 clones, over 75% seen once. The sequencing sample was made of peripheral blood. The origin of the receptors is a woman aged 55 to 70 with COVID-19, enrolled during active disease.

As to this clone: This specimen includes other DNA sequences encoding the same CDR3. The V call is TRBV15, the J call TRBJ2-2, with 8 bases fitting TRBD1. The CDR3 has 15 residues. V lost 1 base to trimming and J lost 5 bases; unmatched junction nucleotides: 3. Germline-derived CDR1 and CDR2 are LNHNV and YYDKDF (reference sequence). The CDR3 is CATSRADRGTGELFF. For the CDR3, the DNA is TGTGCCACCAGCAGAGCTGACAGGGGAACCGGGGAGCTGTTTTTT.

This sequence joins TRBV28 and TRBJ1-1, with D possibly matching TRBD1 (6 bases). With 3 bases removed from V and 3 bases from J, the gap between germline ends came to 11 bases. Germline V gene sequence: CDR1 MDHEN, CDR2 SYDVKM. The CDR3 loop spans 14 amino acids. The CDR3 sequence: CASSLTGRDTEAFF. CDR3 nucleotide sequence: TGTGCCAGCAGTTTGACAGGACGGGACACTGAAGCTTTCTTT.

This chain links TRBV9 with TRBJ2-4; TRBD1 matches at 11 bases. The germline V gene encodes CDR1 SGDLS and CDR2 YYNGEE. V lost 3 bases to trimming and J lost 8 bases; unmatched junction nucleotides: 7. The length of the CDR3 is 15 residues. This chain's CDR3 is CASSGGQGAFYIQYF. The CDR3 DNA reads as TGTGCCAGCAGCGGCGGACAGGGGGCGTTTTACATTCAGTACTTC.

The rearrangement uses TRBV27 and TRBJ2-2; 10 nucleotides agree with TRBD1. V gave up 6 bases and J gave up 6 bases; unmatched junction bases: 4. CDR3 length: 14 amino acids. CDR1 MNHEY and CDR2 SMNVEV come from the germline V gene (reference sequence). CDR3 loop: CASSPGTGAGELFF. CDR3 in DNA: TGTGCCAGCAGCCCCGGGACAGGGGCCGGGGAGCTGTTTTTT.

V and J are TRBV10-3 and TRBJ2-6; the D is unclear. This CDR3 region has 16 residues. V lost 10 bases, J lost 0 bases, and 16 bases lay in between. CDR1 ENHRY and CDR2 SYGVKD come from the germline V gene. The CDR3 loop reads CATSASSLSGANVLTF. CDR3 DNA sequence: TGTGCCACTTCGGCTAGTAGTCTCTCTGGGGCCAACGTCCTGACTTTC.

The chain employs TRBV5-6 and TRBJ2-3; D is undetermined. The V gene's germline CDR1 is SGHDT and CDR2 YYEEEE. V was trimmed by 0 bases and J by 3 bases, leaving 5 bases between them. This CDR3 has 13 amino acids. The CDR3 DNA follows: TGTGCCAGCAGCTTGGTTAGTACAGATACGCAGTATTTT. Protein product: CASSLVSTDTQYF.

The chain is built from TRBV6-5 and TRBJ1-5, with unresolved D. Germline loops: CDR1 MNHEY, CDR2 SVGAGI. The CDR3 totals 14 residues. V lost 0 bases to trimming and J lost 5 bases, with 8 bases between them. The DNA of the CDR3 is TGTGCCAGCAGTTACTCGCACTTAGATCAGCCCCAGCATTTT. As protein: CASSYSHLDQPQHF.

The chain is built from TRBV4-1 and TRBJ2-2; 7 bases are a match to TRBD1. This CDR3 has 18 amino acids. Germline V gives CDR1 MGHRA, CDR2 YSYEKL. Trimming cost V 0 bases and J 2 bases; bases outside gene matches: 9. This chain's CDR3 is CASSQDRMGTANTGELFF. CDR3 bases: TGCGCCAGCAGCCAAGATAGGATGGGGACAGCTAACACCGGGGAGCTGTTTTTT.

The rearrangement uses TRBV19 and TRBJ2-5, with D hard to call. The germline V gene has CDR1 LNHDA and CDR2 SQIVND (reference sequence). The CDR3 is made up of 12 amino acids. Trimming stripped 3 bases from V and 7 bases from J, with 9 bases between. CDR3 loop: CASSIPTGTQYF. DNA of the CDR3: TGTGCCAGTAGTATCCCCACTGGGACCCAGTACTTC.

The chain joins TRBV5-6 to TRBJ1-2; 9 bases agree with TRBD1. With V trimmed by 4 bases and J by 9 bases, 7 bases remained unmatched. The CDR3 has 13 amino acids. Germline V lookup: CDR1 SGHDT, CDR2 YYEEEE. The CDR3 DNA reads as TGTGCCAGCAGCCCCCGGGACAGGGTGCGCTACACCTTC. Its translation: CASSPRDRVRYTF. The variable domain in full, with the rest retrieved from reference TRBV5-6 and TRBJ1-2, is DAGVTQSPTHLIKTRGQQVTLRCSPKSGHDTVSWYQQALGQGPQFIFQYYEEEERQRGNFPDRFSGHQFPNYSSELNVNALLLGDSALYLCASSPRDRVRYTFGSGTRLTVV.

J is TRBJ1-3 and V is TRBV6-5; possible D gene TRBD1, 6 bases. Germline V lookup: CDR1 MNHEY, CDR2 SVGAGI. The CDR3 is 12 residues long. V was cut by 8 bases and J by 4 bases, with 9 bases left in between. This CDR3 reads CASRGGGNTIYF. The CDR3 nucleotides are TGTGCCAGCCGGGGGGGCGGAAACACCATATATTTT.

The V and J genes are TRBV7-6 and TRBJ1-2, with 8 bases fitting TRBD1. CDR3 length equals 17 residues. V lost 5 bases to trimming and J lost 0 bases; unmatched junction nucleotides: 11. Germline CDR1 is SGHVS and CDR2 is FNYEAQ. In DNA form, the CDR3 reads TGTGCCAGCAGCATACCCTCGTCAGGGGGCTCTAACTATGGCTACACCTTC. Its translation: CASSIPSSGGSNYGYTF.

V usage is TRBV19 and J usage is TRBJ2-2; 8 positions agree with TRBD1. Germline assignment: CDR1 LNHDA and CDR2 SQIVND (reference sequence). The length of the CDR3 is 16 residues. Trimming removed 4 bases from V and 1 base from J; junction bases left unmatched: 5. CDR3 DNA sequence: TGTGCCAGTAGTAGGCCCGACAGGGGGAACACCGGGGAGCTGTTTTTT. Its translation is CASSRPDRGNTGELFF.

Concerning this clone: The same CDR3 arises from other DNA sequences in this sample as well. The chain couples TRBV18 to TRBJ2-2; maybe TRBD1 (5 bases). Between the trimmed V and J ends, which lost 6 bases and 1 base, there was a span of 9 bases. The germline CDR1 and CDR2 sequences are KGHSH and LQKENI. This CDR3 has 14 amino acids. CDR3 DNA sequence: TGTGCCAGCTCTCCTGACAGGAACACCGGGGAGCTGTTTTTT. This sequence encodes CASSPDRNTGELFF.

The V and J genes are TRBV5-1 and TRBJ1-1; D might be TRBD1 (6 bases). V lost 3 bases and J lost 10, with 19 bases in between. Germline V gene data show CDR1 as SGHRS and CDR2 as YFSETQ. The CDR3 covers 14 residues. The CDR3: CASSWDIQILGAFF. The CDR3 region has the DNA TGCGCCAGCAGCTGGGACATCCAAATCCTGGGAGCTTTCTTT.

This clone was found once. The rearrangement uses TRBV18 and TRBJ1-1; no firm D call. V was shortened by 0 bases and J by 4 bases, with 6 bases between the two germline ends. Germline lookup yields CDR1 KGHSH and CDR2 LQKENI. The CDR3 loop spans 13 amino acids. In nucleotides, the CDR3 is TGTGCCAGCTCACCACCCGGGAGCACTGAAGCTTTCTTT. Amino acids: CASSPPGSTEAFF.

The V call is TRBV5-1, the J call TRBJ2-1, with 10 bases lining up with TRBD2. The trim removed 0 bases at V and 8 bases at J, leaving 5 bases unmatched. The germline V gene has CDR1 SGHRS and CDR2 YFSETQ. This CDR3 is built from 15 residues. CDR3 sequence reads: CASSLASGGWDEQFF. As DNA, the CDR3 is TGCGCCAGCAGCTTGGCTAGCGGGGGATGGGATGAGCAGTTCTTC.

The rearrangement uses TRBV15 and TRBJ1-2; tentatively, D is TRBD1 (6 bases). The length of the CDR3 is 13 residues. Germline-derived CDR1 and CDR2 are LNHNV and YYDKDF (reference sequence). Trimming removed 0 bases from V and 13 bases from J, with 15 bases in between. CDR3 sequence (DNA): TGTGCCACCAGCAGAGAGGGTATGGGGGCCACCACCTTC. The encoded protein is CATSREGMGATTF.

The chain employs TRBV11-2 and TRBJ2-7; the D gene is possibly TRBD1 (6 bases). This CDR3 region has 16 residues. Trimming cost V 2 bases and J 1 base, with 15 bases left between them. The germline gives CDR1 SGHAT, CDR2 FQNNGV. The CDR3 nucleotides are TGTGCCAGCAGCTTAAGAGGACAGTCCTGGTCCTACGAGCAGTACTTC. Translating gives CASSLRGQSWSYEQYF.

The chain has TRBV11-2 and TRBJ2-7; tentative D call: TRBD1 (5 bases). Germline-derived CDR1 and CDR2 are SGHAT and FQNNGV. This CDR3 contains 13 residues. The germline V and J ends were trimmed by 5 bases and 3 bases, with 11 bases remaining between them. This CDR3 reads CASSPDSLYEQYF. For the CDR3, the DNA is TGTGCCAGCAGCCCAGACAGCCTCTACGAGCAGTACTTC. Full variable domain (remainder filled in from reference TRBV11-2 and TRBJ2-7): EAGVAQSPRYKIIEKRQSVAFWCNPISGHATLYWYQQILGQGPKLLIQFQNNGVVDDSQLPKDRFSAERLKGVDSTLKIQPAKLEDSAVYLCASSPDSLYEQYFGPGTRLTVT.